A single sample gave rise to the 16 T cell receptor beta chains below, sequenced in a study of blood T cells in healthy people across ages. With a J-beta primer mix and a sample-barcoded 5' primer, a second PCR ran about 7 to 12 cycles. TCRdb called the 5' RACE reads again in MiXCR, with one record for every CDR3 protein. Of under 950,000 distinct CDR3 sequences in the sample, about 20% are singletons; the top ten hold less than 25%. Material for sequencing was blood. These receptor sequences come from an older man in good health.

J is TRBJ1-1 and V is TRBV4-2; TRBD1 matches 8 bases. Germline values: CDR1 LGHNA, CDR2 YNFKEQ. Trimming at V came to 3 bases and at J to 5 bases, leaving 5 bases not matched to a gene. The CDR3 sequence is 14 residues long. The CDR3 DNA reads as TGTGCCAGCAGCCAGGTAGACAGGGGAACTGAAGCTTTCTTT. It encodes CASSQVDRGTEAFF.

The V gene is TRBV12-3 or TRBV12-4, the J gene TRBJ2-5; 12 positions agree with TRBD2. With the DNA end fitting TRBJ2-1 better, the J assignment may be wrong. This CDR3 has 15 residues. The CDR3 nucleotides are TGTGCCAGCAGAAGGACTAGCGGGATCTTCGATGAGCAGTTCTTC. Translation gives CASRRTSGIFDEQFF.

This clonotype was recorded at least ten times. The V and J genes are TRBV6-1 and TRBJ1-1, with 7 positions matching TRBD1. J was trimmed by 6 bases and V by 6 bases; bases with no gene match: 7. This CDR3 spans 13 amino acids. Per germline, CDR1 MNHNS and CDR2 SASEGT. CDR3 DNA sequence: TGTGCCAGCAGGCTAGACAGGGAGTCTGAAGCTTTCTTT. Encoded protein: CASRLDRESEAFF.

This clonotype has only a few counts. The chain carries TRBV4-3 and TRBJ2-1; possibly TRBD1 for D (6 bases). Germline CDR1 is LGHNA and CDR2 is YSLEER. This CDR3 is 16 amino acids long. V dropped 0 bases and J dropped 3 bases, with 12 bases sitting between them. CDR3 loop: CASSQDAGAVYNEQFF. CDR3 in DNA: TGCGCCAGCAGCCAAGACGCAGGGGCCGTCTACAATGAGCAGTTCTTC.

The gene calls are TRBV19 and TRBJ2-4; maybe TRBD2 (5 bases). The germline V gene has CDR1 LNHDA and CDR2 SQIVND (reference sequence). This CDR3 region has 16 residues. The V end lost 4 bases, the J end lost 0 bases, and 13 bases lay between the germline ends. The CDR3 here is CASSTQAGVAKNIQYF. CDR3 DNA sequence: TGTGCCAGTAGTACTCAGGCGGGTGTAGCCAAAAACATTCAGTACTTC.

This clonotype came up many times. J is TRBJ2-1 and V is TRBV12-3 or TRBV12-4, with TRBD2 matching 7 bases. The J segment lost 0 bases and the V segment lost 6 bases, leaving 2 bases of the junction unmatched. The CDR3 extends over 14 amino acids. CDR3 coding DNA: TGTGCCAGCAGGCGGGAGACCTCCTACAATGAGCAGTTCTTC. Protein: CASRRETSYNEQFF.

The chain couples TRBV5-1 to TRBJ2-1, with 8 bases lining up with TRBD2. The CDR3 has 15 residues. Unmatched junction bases numbered 2, after V lost 1 base and J lost 2 bases. Germline CDR1 and CDR2: SGHRS and YFSETQ. In DNA form, the CDR3 reads TGCGCCAGCAGCTTGAGGCGGGAGGCCTACAATGAGCAGTTCTTC. Amino acid sequence: CASSLRREAYNEQFF.

This chain joins TRBV5-1 and TRBJ2-5, with 11 bases aligning to TRBD2. Trimming at V came to 4 bases and at J to 3 bases, leaving 14 bases not matched to a gene. This CDR3 has 18 residues. Per the germline V gene, CDR1 is SGHRS and CDR2 is YFSETQ. The CDR3 bases are TGCGCCAGCAGCCGTGCTAGTCTAGCGGGGGGAGAAAAAGAGACCCAGTACTTC. Translating gives CASSRASLAGGEKETQYF.

This sequence joins TRBV20-1 and TRBJ1-2; TRBD1 matches at 8 bases. CDR1 is DFQATT, CDR2 SNEGSKA, per germline (reference sequence). This CDR3 spans 12 amino acids. Germline trimming cut 4 bases from V and 8 bases from J; bases unmatched to any gene: 6. CDR3 loop: CSAIRQGWGYTF. The CDR3 region has the DNA TGCAGTGCTATTCGACAGGGGTGGGGCTACACCTTC.

The V call is TRBV6-1, the J call TRBJ1-4; possibly TRBD1 for D (5 bases). Germline lookup yields CDR1 MNHNS and CDR2 SASEGT. V dropped 2 bases and J dropped 8 bases, with 15 bases sitting between them. The CDR3 contains 15 residues. CDR3 DNA sequence: TGTGCCAGCAGTGAATTTAGTCAGGGTGGGGAAAAACTGTTTTTT. This encodes CASSEFSQGGEKLFF.

This chain uses TRBV28 with TRBJ1-1; 8 nucleotides align to TRBD1. Per germline, CDR1 MDHEN and CDR2 SYDVKM. The CDR3 extends over 13 amino acids. J was trimmed by 5 bases and V by 5 bases; bases with no gene match: 4. CDR3 coding DNA: TGTGCCAGCAGTCACAGGGGGGGGACTGAAGCTTTCTTT. It codes for CASSHRGGTEAFF.

This clonotype has more than one count but fewer than ten. This rearrangement joins TRBV27 to TRBJ1-2; D possibly corresponds to TRBD1 (5 bases). The CDR3 totals 15 residues. Per the germline V gene, CDR1 is MNHEY and CDR2 is SMNVEV (reference sequence). V was pared by 5 bases and J by 2 bases, with 15 bases between. The CDR3, as DNA: TGTGCCAGCAGTCTAGGGACCCTTCGGAACTATGGCTACACCTTC. The encoded protein is CASSLGTLRNYGYTF.

The V gene is TRBV6-2 or TRBV6-3, the J gene TRBJ2-1; 7 positions agree with TRBD1. The CDR3 is 14 amino acids. With V trimmed by 7 bases and J by 5 bases, 8 bases remained unmatched. From germline, CDR1 is MNHEY and CDR2 SVGEGT. CDR3 bases: TGTGCCAGCACCCTCACAGGGGACAACAATGAGCAGTTCTTC. Protein product: CASTLTGDNNEQFF.

This clonotype has more than one count but fewer than ten. The chain has TRBV12-3 or TRBV12-4 and TRBJ1-2, with D perhaps TRBD1 (6 bases). This CDR3 region has 15 residues. V was shortened by 6 bases and J by 4 bases, with 18 bases between the two germline ends. CDR3 protein: CASSPRTEGIYGYTF. DNA for the CDR3: TGTGCCAGCAGCCCTAGGACAGAAGGGATCTATGGCTACACCTTC.

This clonotype appeared a few times. The chain employs TRBV10-3 and TRBJ2-7, with 11 positions matching TRBD2. The CDR3 covers 15 residues. J was trimmed by 6 bases and V by 2 bases; bases with no gene match: 6. The V gene's germline CDR1 is ENHRY and CDR2 SYGVKD. This CDR3 is CAISEGLAGVGEQYV. In DNA, the CDR3 is TGTGCCATCAGTGAGGGACTAGCGGGTGTTGGCGAGCAGTACGTC.

This clonotype was counted only a few times. A much larger clone differs from this one at a single base, so this may be a read error. The chain recombines TRBV28 with TRBJ1-2; D gene uncertain. The length of the CDR3 is 10 residues. Germline assignment: CDR1 MDHEN and CDR2 SYDVKM. CDR3 amino acids: CVSSSFGYTF. The DNA of the CDR3 is TGTGTCAGCAGTTCGTTTGGCTACACCTTC.